This T cell receptor beta chain was sequenced in a study of blood T cell repertoires in COVID-19. On the study more broadly: PBMCs, B-cell-depleted T cells, or T cells provided the cDNA or gDNA that made up the material.

This CDR3 region has 13 residues. The germline V and J ends were trimmed by 8 bases and 4 bases, with 12 bases remaining between them. Germline CDR1 is SNHLY and CDR2 is FYNNEI. In the study's own analysis: Amplification with reference gene primers provided the estimates of nucleated cell counts. Only in-frame clones appear in the TCRdb table, and some are missing; sequencing was by immunoSEQ multiplex PCR. The D gene and trimming were derived from the DNA, and the V and J assignments and clone size from that table. Here the sample spans 150,000 to 200,000 clones, 80% to 95% being singletons. The genes are TRBV2 and TRBJ1-3; a weak D match, TRBD1 (6 bases). This clonotype was sampled from a man between 45 and 60 years old with acute or convalescent COVID-19. The sequenced material came from peripheral blood. CDR3: CASARQDGNTIYF. DNA for the CDR3: TGTGCCAGCGCCAGACAGGACGGAAACACCATATATTTT.